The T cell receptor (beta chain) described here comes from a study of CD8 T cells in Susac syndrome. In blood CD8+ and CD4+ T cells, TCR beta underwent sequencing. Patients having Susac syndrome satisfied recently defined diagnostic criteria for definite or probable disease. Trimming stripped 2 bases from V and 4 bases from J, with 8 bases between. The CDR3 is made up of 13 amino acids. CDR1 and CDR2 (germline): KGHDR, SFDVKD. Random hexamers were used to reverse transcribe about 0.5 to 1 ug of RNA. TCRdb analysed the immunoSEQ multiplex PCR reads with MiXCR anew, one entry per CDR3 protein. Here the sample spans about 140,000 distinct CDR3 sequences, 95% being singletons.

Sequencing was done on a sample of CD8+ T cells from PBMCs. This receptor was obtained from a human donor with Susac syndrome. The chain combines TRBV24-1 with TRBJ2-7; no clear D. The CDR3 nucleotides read TGTGCCACCAGTGATTCAATCGGTTACGAGCAGTACTTC. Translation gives CATSDSIGYEQYF.